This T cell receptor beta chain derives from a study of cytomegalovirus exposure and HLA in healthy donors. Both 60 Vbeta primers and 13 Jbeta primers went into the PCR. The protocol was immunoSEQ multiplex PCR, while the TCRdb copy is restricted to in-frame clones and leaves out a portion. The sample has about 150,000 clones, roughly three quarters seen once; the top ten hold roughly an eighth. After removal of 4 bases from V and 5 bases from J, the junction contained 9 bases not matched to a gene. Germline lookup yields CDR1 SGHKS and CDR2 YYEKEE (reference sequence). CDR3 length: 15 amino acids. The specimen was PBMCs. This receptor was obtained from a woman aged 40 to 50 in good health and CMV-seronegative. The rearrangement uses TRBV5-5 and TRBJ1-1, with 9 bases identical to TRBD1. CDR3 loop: CASSATGGAGTEAFF. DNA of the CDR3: TGTGCCAGCAGCGCCACAGGGGGCGCGGGGACTGAAGCTTTCTTT.